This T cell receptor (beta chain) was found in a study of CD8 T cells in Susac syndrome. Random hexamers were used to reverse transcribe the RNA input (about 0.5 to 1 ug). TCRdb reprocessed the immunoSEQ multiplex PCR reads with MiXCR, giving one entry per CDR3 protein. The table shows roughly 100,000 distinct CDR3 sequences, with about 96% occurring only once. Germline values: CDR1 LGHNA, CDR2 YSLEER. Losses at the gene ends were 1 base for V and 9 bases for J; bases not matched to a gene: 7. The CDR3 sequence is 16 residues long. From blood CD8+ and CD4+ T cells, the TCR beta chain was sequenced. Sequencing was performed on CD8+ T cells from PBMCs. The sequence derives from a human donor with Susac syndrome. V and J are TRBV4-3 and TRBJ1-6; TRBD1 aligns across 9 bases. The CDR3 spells CASSQVSGTGFSPLHF. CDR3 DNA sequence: TGCGCCAGCAGCCAAGTTTCCGGGACAGGGTTTTCACCCCTCCACTTT.